The sequence of this TCR beta chain was determined in a study of regulatory dendritic cells for organ transplantation. General study results and limits: The most alloreactive TCR clonotypes were found in resting memory CD8+ cells. Naive T cells showed high diversity, memory cells less, memory CD8+ least. Considerable individual heterogeneity was seen in alloreactive memory CD8+ T cells.

TCRdb's copy holds only in-frame clones and misses some; the assay was immunoSEQ multiplex PCR. The sample consists of fewer than 50,000 clones, about 93% of them appearing once. A note on this clone: The antigen remains undetermined.

Germline lookup yields CDR1 SGHAT and CDR2 FQNNGV. The CDR3 runs 14 residues. With 2 bases removed from V and 4 bases from J, the gap between germline ends came to 11 bases. CD4+ or CD8+ T cells were sorted as naive CD45RA+ or memory CD45RO+. The receptor was derived from a human donor in good health. The sample taken for sequencing was naive CD8+ T cells from blood. The subset is: CD45RA+ naive T cells. The chain links TRBV11-2 to TRBJ2-5; tentatively, D is TRBD1 (6 bases). The CDR3 reads CASSLTGSGETQYF. The CDR3 region has the DNA TGTGCCAGCAGCTTAACAGGGAGCGGAGAGACCCAGTACTTC.